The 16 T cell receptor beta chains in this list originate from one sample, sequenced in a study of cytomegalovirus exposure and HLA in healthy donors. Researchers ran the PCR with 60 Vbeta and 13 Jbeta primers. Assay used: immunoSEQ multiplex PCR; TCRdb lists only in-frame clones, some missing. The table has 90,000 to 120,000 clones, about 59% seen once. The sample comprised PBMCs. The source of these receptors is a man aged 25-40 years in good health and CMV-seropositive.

The CDR3 is CASSLGLTAGNTIYF. The CDR3 DNA sequence: TGTGCCAGCAGCCTCGGTCTGACAGCTGGAAACACCATATATTTT. V and J are TRBV5-8 and TRBJ1-3, with D possibly matching TRBD1 (5 bases). CDR1 and CDR2 (germline): SGHTS, YDEGEE. The germline V and J ends were trimmed by 4 bases and 2 bases, with 13 bases remaining between them. This CDR3 comprises 15 residues.

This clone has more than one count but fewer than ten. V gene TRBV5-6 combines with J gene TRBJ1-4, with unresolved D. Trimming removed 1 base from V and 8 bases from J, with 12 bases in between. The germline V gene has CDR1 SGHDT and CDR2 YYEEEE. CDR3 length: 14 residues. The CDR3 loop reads CASSLNTLGEKLFF. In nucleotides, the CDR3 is TGTGCCAGCAGCTTGAACACTCTCGGGGAAAAACTGTTTTTT. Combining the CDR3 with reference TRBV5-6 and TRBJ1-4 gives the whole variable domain DAGVTQSPTHLIKTRGQQVTLRCSPKSGHDTVSWYQQALGQGPQFIFQYYEEEERQRGNFPDRFSGHQFPNYSSELNVNALLLGDSALYLCASSLNTLGEKLFFGSGTQLSVL.

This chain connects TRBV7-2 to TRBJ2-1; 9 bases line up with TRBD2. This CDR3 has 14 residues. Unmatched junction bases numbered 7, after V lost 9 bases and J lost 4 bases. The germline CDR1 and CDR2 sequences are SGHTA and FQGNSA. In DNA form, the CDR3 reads TGTGCCAGAAGATTAGCGGGAGCATACAATGAGCAGTTCTTC. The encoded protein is CARRLAGAYNEQFF.

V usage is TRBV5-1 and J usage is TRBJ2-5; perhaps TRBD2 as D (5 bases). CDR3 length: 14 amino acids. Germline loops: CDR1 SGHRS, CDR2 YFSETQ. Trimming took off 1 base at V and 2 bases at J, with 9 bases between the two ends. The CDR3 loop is CASSLISGQETQYF. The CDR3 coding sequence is TGCGCCAGCAGCTTGATAAGCGGTCAAGAGACCCAGTACTTC.

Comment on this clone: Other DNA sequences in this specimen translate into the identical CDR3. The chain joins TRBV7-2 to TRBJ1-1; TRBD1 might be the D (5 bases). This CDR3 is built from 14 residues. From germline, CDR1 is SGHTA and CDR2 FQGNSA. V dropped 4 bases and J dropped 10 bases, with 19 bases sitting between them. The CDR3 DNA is TGTGCCAGCAGCTCCTCCACAGGAGCCTTTCGAGCTTTCTTT. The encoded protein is CASSSSTGAFRAFF.

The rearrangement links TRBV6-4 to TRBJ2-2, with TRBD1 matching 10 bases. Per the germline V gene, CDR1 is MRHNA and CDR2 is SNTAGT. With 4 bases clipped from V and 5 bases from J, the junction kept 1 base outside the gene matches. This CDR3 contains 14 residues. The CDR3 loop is CASSGQGATGELFF. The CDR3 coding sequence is TGTGCCAGCAGTGGACAGGGGGCAACCGGGGAGCTGTTTTTT.

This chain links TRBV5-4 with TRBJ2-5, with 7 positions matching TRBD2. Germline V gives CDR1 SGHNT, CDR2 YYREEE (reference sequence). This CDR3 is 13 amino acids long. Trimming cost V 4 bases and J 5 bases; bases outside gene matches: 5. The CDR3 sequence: CASSPGGGETQYF. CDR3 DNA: TGTGCCAGCAGCCCTGGGGGAGGGGAGACCCAGTACTTC. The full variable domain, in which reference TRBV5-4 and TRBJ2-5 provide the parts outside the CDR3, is ETGVTQSPTHLIKTRGQQVTLRCSSQSGHNTVSWYQQALGQGPQFIFQYYREEENGRGNFPPRFSGLQFPNYSSELNVNALELDDSALYLCASSPGGGETQYFGPGTRLLVL.

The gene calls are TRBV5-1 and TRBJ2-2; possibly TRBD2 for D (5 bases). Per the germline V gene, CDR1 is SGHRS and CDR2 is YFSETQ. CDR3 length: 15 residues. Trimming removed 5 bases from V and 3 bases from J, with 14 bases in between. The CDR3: CASRGVARDTGELFF. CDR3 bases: TGCGCCAGCAGAGGAGTAGCGAGAGACACCGGGGAGCTGTTTTTT.

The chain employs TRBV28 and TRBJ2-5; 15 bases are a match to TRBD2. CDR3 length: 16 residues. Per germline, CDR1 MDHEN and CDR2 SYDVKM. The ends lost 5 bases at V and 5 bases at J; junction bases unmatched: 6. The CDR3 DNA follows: TGTGCCAGCAGTGACGGACTAGCGGGGGGGCCTGAGACCCAGTACTTC. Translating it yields CASSDGLAGGPETQYF.

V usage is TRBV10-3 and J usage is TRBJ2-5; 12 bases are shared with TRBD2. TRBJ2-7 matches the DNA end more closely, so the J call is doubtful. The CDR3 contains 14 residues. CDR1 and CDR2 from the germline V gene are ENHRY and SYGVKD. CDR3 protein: CATTSGGSAYEQYF. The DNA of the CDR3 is TGTGCCACGACTAGCGGGGGTTCTGCGTACGAGCAGTACTTC.

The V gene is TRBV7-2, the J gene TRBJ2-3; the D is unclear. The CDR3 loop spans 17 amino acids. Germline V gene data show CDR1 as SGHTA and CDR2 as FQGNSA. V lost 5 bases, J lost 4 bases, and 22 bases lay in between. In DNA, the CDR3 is TGTGCCAGCAGCCAAACAACAGCTACCTTAAGGCCAGATACGCAGTATTTT. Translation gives CASSQTTATLRPDTQYF.

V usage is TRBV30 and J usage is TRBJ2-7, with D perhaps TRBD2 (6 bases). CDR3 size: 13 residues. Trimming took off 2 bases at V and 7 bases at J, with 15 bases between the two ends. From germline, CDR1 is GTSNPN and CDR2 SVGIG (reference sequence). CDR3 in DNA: TGTGCCTGGAGTCCACTAGTGGGAGGAGAGCAGTACTTC. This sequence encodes CAWSPLVGGEQYF. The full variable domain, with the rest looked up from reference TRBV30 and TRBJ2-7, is SQTIHQWPATLVQPVGSPLSLECTVEGTSNPNLYWYRQAAGRGLQLLFYSVGIGQISSEVPQNLSASRPQDRQFILSSKKLLLSDSGFYLCAWSPLVGGEQYFGPGTRLTVT.

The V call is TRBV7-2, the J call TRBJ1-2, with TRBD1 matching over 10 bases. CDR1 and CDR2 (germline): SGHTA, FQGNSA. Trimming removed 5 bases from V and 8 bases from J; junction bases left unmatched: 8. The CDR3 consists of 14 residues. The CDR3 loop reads CASSLGTGVSGYTF. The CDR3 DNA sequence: TGTGCCAGCAGCCTCGGGACAGGGGTTAGCGGCTACACCTTC.

The CDR3 sequence: CASSSHRDSGNSPLHF. CDR3 nucleotide sequence: TGTGCCAGCAGTTCACACCGGGACAGCGGGAATTCACCCCTCCACTTT. V usage is TRBV27 and J usage is TRBJ1-6; 7 nucleotides agree with TRBD1. Germline V gene data show CDR1 as MNHEY and CDR2 as SMNVEV (reference sequence). The CDR3 runs to 16 residues. V was pared by 4 bases and J by 7 bases, with 10 bases of the junction left unmatched.

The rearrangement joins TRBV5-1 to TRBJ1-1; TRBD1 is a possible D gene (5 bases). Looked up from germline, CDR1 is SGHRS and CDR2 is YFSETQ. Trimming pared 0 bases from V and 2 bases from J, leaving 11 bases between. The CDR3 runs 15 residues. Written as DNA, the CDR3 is TGCGCCAGCAGCTTGGGGGCGGGGGACAACACTGAAGCTTTCTTT. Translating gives CASSLGAGDNTEAFF.

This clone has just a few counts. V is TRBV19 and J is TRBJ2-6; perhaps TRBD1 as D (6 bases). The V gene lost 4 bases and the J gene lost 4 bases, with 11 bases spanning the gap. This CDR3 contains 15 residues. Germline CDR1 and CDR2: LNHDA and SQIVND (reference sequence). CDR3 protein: CASSRDNPGANVLTF. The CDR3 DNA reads TGTGCCAGTAGTAGGGACAACCCCGGGGCCAACGTCCTGACTTTC.